The 7 T cell receptor beta chains below all came from one sample that was sequenced in a study of long-term antiretroviral therapy in people with HIV. This was the immunoSEQ v3.0 assay at survey level. Produced via immunoSEQ multiplex PCR; TCRdb's table is partial and in-frame only. The data contain fewer than 25,000 clones, 80% to 90% of them seen just once; the ten biggest clones take up approximately 15%. The sample in question was unsorted PBMCs, obtained 1.2 years after starting antiretroviral therapy. These receptors originate from a man aged 50-59 years with HIV.

This chain links TRBV11-2 with TRBJ1-2; unclear D gene. CDR3 size: 14 residues. The germline V and J ends were trimmed by 3 bases and 4 bases, with 12 bases remaining between them. Germline V gene sequence: CDR1 SGHAT, CDR2 FQNNGV. CDR3 in amino acids: CASSFAPGLYGYTF. CDR3 nucleotide sequence: TGTGCCAGCAGCTTCGCCCCGGGCCTCTATGGCTACACCTTC.

The V gene is TRBV5-3, the J gene TRBJ1-3; 7 bases fit TRBD1. TRBV5-3 is filed as an ORF, its function uncertain. The junction had 17 bases not matched to a gene; V was cut back by 4 bases and J by 1 base. The CDR3 has 19 residues. The CDR3 loop is CARSRFRQGGCISGNTIYF. The CDR3 DNA reads as TGTGCCAGAAGCCGCTTTAGGCAGGGGGGCTGTATATCTGGAAACACCATATATTTT.

Only one count was recorded for this clone. CDR3 in DNA: TGCGCCAGCAGCTCGTCCCCTGGGCAGGGTGAGACCCAGTACTTC. This sequence encodes CASSSSPGQGETQYF. V usage is TRBV5-1 and J usage is TRBJ2-5; a possible D gene is TRBD1 (5 bases). CDR3 length: 15 residues. Germline values: CDR1 SGHRS, CDR2 YFSETQ. V was clipped by 3 bases and J by 5 bases, with 17 bases between them.

The rearrangement links TRBV9 to TRBJ2-6; 12 bases agree with TRBD2. The germline gives CDR1 SGDLS, CDR2 YYNGEE. The V segment lost 5 bases and the J segment 12 bases; nucleotides outside the gene matches: 3. The CDR3 is 13 amino acids. The CDR3 DNA reads as TGTGCCAGCAGTTCTAGCGGGGGGGTCGTCCTGACTTTC. Translated, it gives CASSSSGGVVLTF.

This clone is termed medium-sized. Germline is not matched at one junction end, which may reflect a read error. V is TRBV10-3 and J is TRBJ2-7; TRBD2 matches 14 bases. Per germline, CDR1 ENHRY and CDR2 SYGVKD. This CDR3 has 14 amino acids. The CDR3 loop is CATTSGGASDEQYF. DNA of the CDR3: TGTGCCACGACTAGCGGGGGGGCCTCCGACGAGCAGTACTTC.

The V and J genes are TRBV15 and TRBJ1-1; 7 bases match TRBD1. This CDR3 contains 16 residues. V shed 0 bases and J 4 bases; nucleotides not matched to a gene: 8. Germline V gives CDR1 LNHNV, CDR2 YYDKDF (reference sequence). The CDR3 sequence: CATSRDRGLGGTEAFF. CDR3 DNA: TGTGCCACCAGCAGAGATAGGGGGCTAGGTGGCACTGAAGCTTTCTTT.

J is TRBJ2-1 and V is TRBV2, with a possible D match to TRBD1 (5 bases). This CDR3 is 12 amino acids long. V dropped 4 bases and J dropped 16 bases, with 17 bases sitting between them. Germline V CDR1 and CDR2: SNHLY, FYNNEI. The CDR3 sequence is CASSAQGSGKFF. In DNA form, the CDR3 reads TGTGCCAGCAGTGCGCAGGGTTCAGGTAAATTCTTC.